The sequence of this T cell receptor beta chain was determined in a study of post-analysis software for immune sequencing data. Comment on this clonotype: What it binds is unknown.

TCR beta cDNA libraries had unique molecular identifiers. TCRdb itself ran the PCR reads through MiXCR, one entry per CDR3 protein. This sample carries some 690,000 distinct CDR3 sequences, approximately 60% of them seen once, and the ten largest clones take around 11%. Study-wide findings and caveats: Pronounced co-clustering by F measure was evident among identically batched samples. Compared with controls, patients showed significantly lower normalized Chao1 diversity.

The clonotype was recovered from a girl aged 2 to 9 with multiple sclerosis. The specimen was blood.

CDR3 in amino acids: CASRPGTGHSPLHF. The CDR3 DNA follows: TGTGCCAGCAGACCCGGGACAGGGCACTCACCCCTCCACTTT. J is TRBJ1-6 and V is TRBV7-2; 9 nucleotides line up with TRBD1. Germline V CDR1 and CDR2: SGHTA, FQGNSA. The CDR3 length is 14 residues. The V and J ends lost 6 bases and 10 bases, in that order; junction bases with no gene match: 7.